This T cell receptor beta chain was sequenced in a study of blood T cell repertoires in COVID-19. Looking at the study overall: Samples taken during acute and convalescent COVID-19 were collected in the United States, Italy and Spain.

CDR1 SGHRS and CDR2 YFSETQ come from the germline V gene. V lost 1 base to trimming and J lost 6 bases, with 11 bases between them. The CDR3 is 13 residues long. The table came from immunoSEQ multiplex PCR; TCRdb's copy has only in-frame clones and leaves some out. This table has roughly 100,000 clones, around 83% appearing once. Sequencing was performed on peripheral blood. This TCR derives from a human donor in a cohort sampled during active COVID-19. The J gene is TRBJ2-7, the V gene TRBV5-1; maybe TRBD2 (5 bases). The CDR3 loop is CASSLFEGTEQYF. The CDR3 nucleotides read TGCGCCAGCAGCTTGTTCGAGGGAACCGAGCAGTACTTC.